These T cell receptor beta chains were read from a single sample in a study of blood T cell repertoires in COVID-19. Sequenced by immunoSEQ multiplex PCR; TCRdb stores in-frame clones only, minus some. This sample has around 200,000 clones, with 87% found just once. Sequenced sample: peripheral blood. The origin of the receptors is a young woman who had recovered from COVID-19. The CDR3 runs from the conserved cysteine through the conserved F or W. The order of the fields is V gene, D gene, clone size, J gene, CDR3 protein, CDR3 DNA. The D gene is left open where the match is weak. Clone size, where shown, is once, few, many, or a class for clones that have expanded.

TRBV9	NA	NA	TRBJ2-7	CASSPINHNEQYF	TGTGCCAGCAGTCCCATTAATCACAACGAGCAGTACTTC
TRBV2	TRBD2	NA	TRBJ2-1	CASSEVASGGVTKFF	TGTGCCAGCAGTGAAGTCGCTAGCGGGGGTGTGACAAAGTTCTTC
TRBV4-2	TRBD1	NA	TRBJ2-4	CASSQVTGLDRENIQYF	TGTGCCAGCAGCCAGGTCACAGGTTTAGACAGGGAAAACATTCAGTACTTC
TRBV25-1	NA	NA	TRBJ1-1	CASQGGVVGFTEAFF	TGTGCCAGCCAAGGAGGGGTAGTTGGGTTCACTGAAGCTTTCTTT
TRBV4-1	TRBD1	NA	TRBJ1-4	CASSQEMQGGIGGKLFF	TGCGCCAGCAGCCAAGAAATGCAGGGGGGCATCGGGGGAAAACTGTTTTTT
TRBV27	NA	NA	TRBJ1-1	CASPNTEAFF	TGTGCCAGCCCTAACACTGAAGCTTTCTTT
TRBV15	NA	NA	TRBJ2-3	CATSGFTDTQYF	TGTGCCACCTCCGGTTTCACAGATACGCAGTATTTT
TRBV24-1	TRBD1	NA	TRBJ2-1	CATSEGGTGSDNEQFF	TGTGCCACCAGTGAAGGAGGGACAGGGTCCGACAATGAGCAGTTCTTC
TRBV7-2	TRBD2	NA	TRBJ2-1	CASRFQRGSSYNEQFF	TGTGCCAGCAGATTCCAGCGGGGGAGCTCCTACAATGAGCAGTTCTTC
TRBV18	NA	NA	TRBJ1-1	CASSPNQGIDTEAFF	TGTGCCAGCTCACCTAACCAGGGGATCGACACTGAAGCTTTCTTT
TRBV14	NA	NA	TRBJ2-1	CASSQRVSGGEQFF	TGTGCCAGCAGCCAACGGGTGTCCGGGGGTGAGCAGTTCTTC
TRBV18	NA	NA	TRBJ1-1	CASSPNGNTEAFF	TGTGCCAGCTCACCAAACGGGAACACTGAAGCTTTCTTT
TRBV11-2	TRBD1	NA	TRBJ2-7	CASSLAGTAFTYEQYF	TGTGCCAGCAGCTTAGCAGGGACAGCCTTTACCTACGAGCAGTACTTC
TRBV9	TRBD2	NA	TRBJ2-1	CASSWIAGESEQFF	TGTGCCAGCAGCTGGATAGCGGGAGAGAGTGAGCAGTTCTTC
TRBV19	NA	NA	TRBJ1-2	CASNSEGQGYGYTF	TGTGCCAGTAACTCGGAGGGGCAGGGCTATGGCTACACCTTC
TRBV24-1	TRBD1	NA	TRBJ2-5	CATSDRDRVWETQYF	TGTGCCACCAGTGACCGGGACAGGGTCTGGGAGACCCAGTACTTC
TRBV7-8	TRBD1	NA	TRBJ2-5	CASSRDRGSETQYF	TGTGCCAGCAGCCGGGACAGGGGATCGGAGACCCAGTACTTC
TRBV2	NA	NA	TRBJ2-1	CASSTRSGLNEQFF	TGTGCCAGCAGTACTAGGAGCGGGCTGAATGAGCAGTTCTTC
TRBV27	TRBD1	NA	TRBJ1-2	CASSFNLRQGTNYGYTF	TGTGCCAGCAGTTTCAACCTTCGACAGGGGACAAACTATGGCTACACCTTC
TRBV5-1	NA	once	TRBJ1-4	CASSLGDQHPQEVF	TGCGCCAGCAGCTTGGGAGATCAGCACCCTCAGGAGGTTTTT
TRBV7-2	NA	NA	TRBJ2-4	CASSPSSVTAKNIQYF	TGTGCCAGCAGCCCGAGCAGCGTTACAGCCAAAAACATTCAGTACTTC
TRBV25-1	TRBD1	once	TRBJ2-5	CASSVRQGASETQYF	TGTGCCAGCAGTGTGAGACAGGGGGCGTCGGAGACCCAGTACTTC
TRBV9	TRBD2	NA	TRBJ2-3	CASSVAGERGNTDTQYF	TGTGCCAGCAGCGTAGCCGGGGAGCGGGGGAACACAGATACGCAGTATTTT
TRBV5-1	TRBD1	NA	TRBJ1-2	CASSSGTGGVEKYGYTF	TGCGCCAGCAGCTCCGGGACAGGGGGCGTGGAGAAATATGGCTACACCTTC
TRBV9	TRBD2	NA	TRBJ2-3	CASSLAGGLDTQYF	TGTGCCAGCAGCCTAGCGGGAGGATTAGATACGCAGTATTTT
TRBV7-8	TRBD1	NA	TRBJ1-1	CASSPRPSGGPEAFF	TGTGCCAGCAGCCCCAGACCGTCAGGGGGCCCTGAAGCTTTCTTT
TRBV27	NA	NA	TRBJ1-2	CAGTDWVPF	TGTGCCGGTACCGACTGGGTGCCCTTC
TRBV7-9	NA	NA	TRBJ2-5	CASSPGGQRAQETQYF	TGTGCCAGCAGCCCAGGGGGACAGCGGGCCCAAGAGACCCAGTACTTC
TRBV6-5	NA	NA	TRBJ2-2	CASSHRVPGELFF	TGTGCCAGCAGTCACAGGGTCCCCGGGGAGCTGTTTTTT
TRBV2	NA	NA	TRBJ2-7	CASSASAAYEQYF	TGTGCCAGCAGTGCATCGGCGGCTTATGAGCAGTACTTC
TRBV9	NA	few	TRBJ1-5	CASSKQGGNQPQHF	TGTGCCAGCAGTAAACAGGGCGGCAATCAGCCCCAGCATTTT
TRBV2	NA	NA	TRBJ2-3	CASSGHPSTDTQYF	TGTGCCAGCAGTGGACACCCCTCCACAGATACGCAGTATTTT
TRBV4-3	NA	NA	TRBJ1-2	CASSQDSRPSSGGYTF	TGCGCCAGCAGCCAAGATAGCCGCCCCTCCTCCGGGGGCTACACCTTC
TRBV3-1/TRBV3-2	TRBD2	NA	TRBJ2-5	CASSQVLAGGAQYF	TGTGCCAGCAGCCAAGTGCTAGCGGGGGGCGCCCAGTACTTC
TRBV5-1	NA	NA	TRBJ2-3	CASSLVPGITDTQYF	TGCGCCAGCAGCTTGGTTCCAGGAATCACAGATACGCAGTATTTT
TRBV19	NA	NA	TRBJ2-5	CASSTGTYETQYF	TGTGCCAGTAGTACGGGGACATACGAGACCCAGTACTTC
TRBV6-6	NA	NA	TRBJ1-4	CASRMGGPNEKLFF	TGTGCCAGCAGGATGGGGGGGCCCAATGAAAAACTGTTTTTT
TRBV19	TRBD1	NA	TRBJ1-5	CASQPGTGNNQPQHF	TGTGCCAGTCAGCCCGGGACAGGGAACAATCAGCCCCAGCATTTT
TRBV6-5	NA	NA	TRBJ2-7	CASSYTQGGSYEQYF	TGTGCCAGCAGTTACACCCAGGGTGGCTCCTACGAGCAGTACTTC
TRBV6-5	TRBD1	NA	TRBJ1-2	CASSSGQVRSRGYTF	TGTGCCAGCAGTTCGGGACAGGTGAGAAGTCGTGGCTACACCTTC
TRBV6-2/TRBV6-3	TRBD2	NA	TRBJ2-2	CASSRYREGNTGELFF	TGTGCCAGCAGTCGGTACCGGGAGGGGAACACCGGGGAGCTGTTTTTT
TRBV6-5	NA	NA	TRBJ1-6	CASSLADNSPLHF	TGTGCCAGCAGTTTGGCCGATAATTCACCCCTCCACTTT
TRBV28	NA	once	TRBJ1-2	CASSFSQDSFYGYTF	TGTGCCAGCAGTTTTTCGCAAGACAGCTTCTATGGCTACACCTTC
TRBV6-5	NA	NA	TRBJ2-5	CASSKGGETQYF	TGTGCCAGCAGTAAGGGGGGGGAGACCCAGTACTTC
TRBV18	TRBD1	NA	TRBJ2-3	CASSPLTGTGVGTDTQYF	TGTGCCAGCTCACCTCTTACAGGGACAGGGGTTGGAACAGATACGCAGTATTTT
TRBV3-1/TRBV3-2	NA	NA	TRBJ1-2	CASKWAGNNYGYTF	TGTGCCAGCAAGTGGGCAGGAAATAACTATGGCTACACCTTC
TRBV5-4	TRBD1	once	TRBJ1-6	CASSLGQGSNSPLHF	TGTGCCAGCAGCTTGGGACAGGGCTCCAATTCACCCCTCCACTTT
TRBV6-1	TRBD1	once	TRBJ1-2	CASSRTGVDYGYTF	TGTGCCAGCAGCCGGACAGGGGTGGACTATGGCTACACCTTC
TRBV9	NA	few	TRBJ2-1	CASSVGGGAIVQQFF	TGTGCCAGCAGCGTAGGAGGGGGGGCCATTGTCCAGCAGTTCTTC
TRBV13	NA	NA	TRBJ2-7	CASSITEGFGGPYEQYF	TGTGCCAGCAGCATTACAGAAGGGTTCGGGGGACCCTACGAGCAGTACTTC
TRBV11-2	NA	NA	TRBJ2-3	CASSRGSTDTQYF	TGTGCCAGCAGCCGGGGTAGTACAGATACGCAGTATTTT
TRBV7-3	NA	NA	TRBJ2-5	CASSLTSRETQYF	TGTGCCAGCAGCTTAACTTCTAGAGAGACCCAGTACTTC
TRBV7-9	TRBD1	NA	TRBJ2-1	CASSSRTGYNEQFF	TGTGCCAGCAGCTCTCGGACAGGCTACAATGAGCAGTTCTTC
TRBV24-1	NA	NA	TRBJ1-2	CATSGPGRGAVGYGYTF	TGTGCCACCAGTGGCCCCGGCAGGGGCGCCGTTGGGTATGGCTACACCTTC
TRBV5-1	TRBD1	few	TRBJ2-7	CASSLIQGIDEQYF	TGCGCCAGCAGCTTGATACAGGGGATCGACGAGCAGTACTTC
TRBV5-4	TRBD1	NA	TRBJ2-7	CASNPGGTGGYEQYF	TGTGCCAGCAACCCGGGTGGGACAGGGGGCTACGAGCAGTACTTC
TRBV6-2/TRBV6-3	TRBD1	NA	TRBJ1-2	CASSYTRQGNYGYTF	TGTGCCAGCAGTTACACAAGACAGGGGAACTATGGCTACACCTTC
TRBV4-3	NA	NA	TRBJ2-5	CASSPTSFQETQYF	TGCGCCAGCAGCCCCACTAGCTTTCAAGAGACCCAGTACTTC
TRBV19	NA	NA	TRBJ1-5	CASSFVHSNQPQHF	TGTGCCAGTAGTTTCGTACATAGCAATCAGCCCCAGCATTTT